This T cell receptor beta chain was sequenced during a study of cytomegalovirus exposure and HLA in healthy donors. The study's findings and limits: More than 15,000 TCR beta sequences were associated with HLA alleles at 0.05 false discovery rate in a later analysis. Researchers catalogued around 150 TCR beta chains as cytomegalovirus-associated.

Concerning this clone itself: Its target is unknown.

13 Jbeta primers and 60 Vbeta primers were used for the PCR. Here immunoSEQ multiplex PCR was the method, and the copy in TCRdb shows in-frame clones only, minus some. This table has roughly 100,000 clones, about 80% appearing once. V lost 4 bases to trimming and J lost 2 bases, with 8 bases between them. The CDR3 length is 13 residues. Germline-derived CDR1 and CDR2 are KGHSH and LQKENI. V and J are TRBV18 and TRBJ2-5; D not resolved. This sequence originates from a man aged 30-40 years in good health and CMV-seronegative. The sample consisted of PBMCs. The CDR3, as DNA: TGTGCCAGCTCACTTGGCGGACAAGAGACCCAGTACTTC. Translating gives CASSLGGQETQYF.